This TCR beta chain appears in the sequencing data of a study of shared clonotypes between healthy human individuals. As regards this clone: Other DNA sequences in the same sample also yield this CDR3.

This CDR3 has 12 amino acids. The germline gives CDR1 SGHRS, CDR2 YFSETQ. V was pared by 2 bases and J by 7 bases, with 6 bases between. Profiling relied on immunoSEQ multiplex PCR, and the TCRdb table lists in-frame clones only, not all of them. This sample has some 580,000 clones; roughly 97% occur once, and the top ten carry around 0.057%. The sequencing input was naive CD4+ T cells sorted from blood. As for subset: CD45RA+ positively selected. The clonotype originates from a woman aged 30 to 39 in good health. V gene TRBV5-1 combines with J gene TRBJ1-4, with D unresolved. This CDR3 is CASSFPGEKLFF. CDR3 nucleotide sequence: TGCGCCAGCAGCTTCCCGGGTGAAAAACTGTTTTTT.